The rows below give T cell receptor beta chains drawn from one sample of a study of response to subunit inactivated influenza vaccine. TCRdb fed the RT-PCR reads into MiXCR, producing one record per CDR3 protein. The sample includes 650,000 or so distinct CDR3 sequences, about 15% seen only once; the top ten take less than 9%. The sample consisted of PBMCs from blood, taken 14 to 15 days before vaccination. Receptors were obtained from a man aged 45-60 years who received an inactivated influenza vaccine. Both conserved end residues are part of each CDR3. The D gene is left open where the match is weak. Size is omitted from some rows. Given values are once, few, many or a class for expanded clones.

D gene,J gene,V gene,clone size,CDR3 DNA,CDR3 protein
NA,TRBJ2-5,TRBV3-1,NA,TGTGCCAGCAGCCAAGACTCGACGAAACAAGAGACCCAGTACTTC,CASSQDSTKQETQYF
NA,TRBJ2-7,TRBV6-2/TRBV6-3,NA,TGTGCCAGCCAGGGATCTCCCTACGAGCAGTACTTC,CASQGSPYEQYF
NA,TRBJ1-1,TRBV6-1,few,TGTGCCAGCAGGATGGGGGTTAACACTGAAGCTTTCTTT,CASRMGVNTEAFF
TRBD1,TRBJ2-1,TRBV5-1,few,TGCGCCAGCGACAAAGGGCAGGGGGCGCGTGAGCAGTTCTTC,CASDKGQGAREQFF
NA,TRBJ2-3,TRBV30,NA,TGTGCCTGGAGTATTCAGGCAGATACGCAGTATTTT,CAWSIQADTQYF
TRBD1,TRBJ2-3,TRBV5-1,few,TGCGCCAGCAGCTCCACGGGACAGGGCTTGAATACGCAGTATTTT,CASSSTGQGLNTQYF
NA,TRBJ1-5,TRBV9,few,TGTGCCAGCAGCCCCCAGGGAGTCTCTTGGCAGCCCCAGCATTTT,CASSPQGVSWQPQHF
NA,TRBJ1-1,TRBV29-1,NA,TGCAGCGTTGCATATCGGGGGAACACTGAAGCTTTCTTT,CSVAYRGNTEAFF
TRBD1,TRBJ1-1,TRBV3-1,few,TGTGCCAGCAGCCAAAATCGACAGGGCTCGGCTGAAGCTTTCTTT,CASSQNRQGSAEAFF
NA,TRBJ1-1,TRBV27,few,TGTGCCAGCAGTCCGGGAGAACACACCGAAGCTTTCTTT,CASSPGEHTEAFF
NA,TRBJ2-5,TRBV6-1,NA,TGTGCCAGCAGCCCTCTGGGGGGCGCGTACGTAGAGACCCAGTACTTC,CASSPLGGAYVETQYF
TRBD2,TRBJ2-1,TRBV9,few,TGTGCCAGCAGCGTAGGTCCGGGGAGCGGGAGTCTCGATGAGCAGTTCTTC,CASSVGPGSGSLDEQFF
NA,TRBJ1-1,TRBV20-1,NA,TGCAGTGCTAGAGCTACCATGAACACTGAAGCTTTCTTT,CSARATMNTEAFF
NA,TRBJ2-1,TRBV28,NA,TGTGCCAGCAGGGTTGCGGGAACTTACAATGAGCAGTTCTTC,CASRVAGTYNEQFF
TRBD1,TRBJ1-1,TRBV5-1,few,TGCGCCAGCAGCTTGGCCAGACAGGGGGCAGGGAACACTGAAGCTTTCTTT,CASSLARQGAGNTEAFF
NA,TRBJ2-1,TRBV6-5,few,TGTGCCAGCATTCTCCAGGGGAAGGTGGGTGAGCAGTTCTTC,CASILQGKVGEQFF
TRBD2,TRBJ2-1,TRBV5-1,NA,TGCGCCAGCAGCTTGGGGACTAGCGCCAACTACAATGAGCAGTTCTTC,CASSLGTSANYNEQFF
TRBD1,TRBJ1-5,TRBV7-8,few,TGTGCCAGCAGCCAGGACAGGGGGGGCCAGCCCCAGCATTTT,CASSQDRGGQPQHF
NA,TRBJ2-7,TRBV5-1,NA,TGCGCCAGCAGCCCCGGACAGAGTCCCTCGTACGACGAGCAGTACTTC,CASSPGQSPSYDEQYF
TRBD1,TRBJ1-6,TRBV7-2,NA,TGTGCCAGCAGCACCGGGACAGGGAGTAATTCACCCCTCCACTTT,CASSTGTGSNSPLHF
TRBD1,TRBJ2-7,TRBV20-1,NA,TGCAGTGCTTTCCGGGACAGGGAAGGCAACGAGCAGTACTTC,CSAFRDREGNEQYF
NA,TRBJ2-2,TRBV18,NA,TGTGCCAGCTCAAGGACAGCCGCCGGGGAGCTGTTTTTT,CASSRTAAGELFF
TRBD2,TRBJ2-2,TRBV7-9,NA,TGTGCCAGCAGCGAAGGAGCGGGAGGGCCAGGCGGGGAGCTGTTTTTT,CASSEGAGGPGGELFF
NA,TRBJ2-1,TRBV4-3,NA,TGCGCCAGCAGCCAAGAACCCGGCCGTTCCTATGAGCAGTTCTTC,CASSQEPGRSYEQFF
TRBD1,TRBJ2-5,TRBV5-1,NA,TGCGCCAGCAGCTTGGCCGGGACAGGGAAGGTGGAGACCCAGTACTTC,CASSLAGTGKVETQYF
TRBD1,TRBJ2-7,TRBV7-9,NA,TGTGCCAGCAGCCCCATGGGACAGTTCGGCGAGCAGTACTTC,CASSPMGQFGEQYF
NA,TRBJ2-7,TRBV10-3,few,TGTGCCATCAGTGCGGCAGGGGTGGAGTGGGTCTACGAGCAGTACTTC,CAISAAGVEWVYEQYF
TRBD1,TRBJ1-6,TRBV25-1,few,TGTGCCAGCAGTAATGGAGGGGGCCATTCACCCCTCCACTTT,CASSNGGGHSPLHF
NA,TRBJ1-4,TRBV5-1,few,TGCGCCAGCAGCTTGGCCGAAGGTAGGGTCAATGAAAAACTGTTTTTT,CASSLAEGRVNEKLFF
NA,TRBJ1-2,TRBV29-1,few,TGCAGCGCCGACTTGGACTATGGCTACACCTTC,CSADLDYGYTF
NA,TRBJ2-3,TRBV4-2,few,TGTGCCAGCAGCCAAGTCGGTCAGTCCGCATTAGGGGATACGCAGTATTTT,CASSQVGQSALGDTQYF
NA,TRBJ2-3,TRBV4-3,many,TGCGCCAGCAGCCAAGATATGGGGGCCAGCACAGATACGCAGTATTTT,CASSQDMGASTDTQYF
TRBD1,TRBJ1-4,TRBV28,NA,TGTGCCAGCAGGCCCCAGGGACAGAGTAATGAAAAACTGTTTTTT,CASRPQGQSNEKLFF
NA,TRBJ1-1,TRBV10-3,many,TGTGCCATCAGTGTCCGGGAGAACACTGAAGCTTTCTTT,CAISVRENTEAFF
NA,TRBJ2-7,TRBV6-5,NA,TGTGCCAGCAGTTACTCTTGGGGGGACACCAACTCCTACGAGCAGTACTTC,CASSYSWGDTNSYEQYF
TRBD1,TRBJ1-5,TRBV19,few,TGTGCCAGTAGCCTGGACAGGGAGCCTCAGCCCCAGCATTTT,CASSLDREPQPQHF
NA,TRBJ2-5,TRBV5-1,NA,TGCGCCAGCAGTGGTGGGTCTGTGGGTAAGGAGACCCAGTACTTC,CASSGGSVGKETQYF
NA,TRBJ1-6,TRBV14,few,TGTGCCAGCAGCCTATCGGTTGACTATAATTCACCCCTCCACTTT,CASSLSVDYNSPLHF
NA,TRBJ2-7,TRBV7-8,NA,TGTGCCAGCAGCCCTCAGGCCTTACGCTACGAGCAGTACTTC,CASSPQALRYEQYF
NA,TRBJ2-1,TRBV10-3,many,TGTGCCATCAGTGATGAGGGGGGTTCCTACAATGAGCAGTTCTTC,CAISDEGGSYNEQFF
TRBD1,TRBJ2-3,TRBV12-3/TRBV12-4,few,TGTGCCAGCAGTTTGTTAGGGGGCTTGGGGACAGATACGCAGTATTTT,CASSLLGGLGTDTQYF
NA,TRBJ2-5,TRBV28,few,TGTGCCAGCAGTTCACCGTTGAGGTTGGAGACCCAGTACTTC,CASSSPLRLETQYF
NA,TRBJ2-3,TRBV7-2,NA,TGTGCCAGCAGCCCCACTTACACAGATACGCAGTATTTT,CASSPTYTDTQYF